This T cell receptor beta chain was identified in a study of blood T cell repertoires in COVID-19. Study information: Acute and convalescent COVID-19 samples came from the United States, Italy and Spain. In each case, the material was cDNA or gDNA derived from T cells, B-cell-depleted T cells, or PBMCs.

The trim removed 4 bases at V and 4 bases at J, leaving 9 bases unmatched. CDR3 length equals 16 residues. Germline CDR1 is SNHLY and CDR2 is FYNNEI. Per the original data handling: It was from reference gene primer amplification that nucleated cell counts were estimated. Sequencing used immunoSEQ multiplex PCR; TCRdb keeps in-frame clones, though not all of them. That table furnishes V, J and clone size, whereas the DNA furnished D and trimming. This table has about 240,000 clones, around 83% appearing once. Sequenced sample: peripheral blood. The TCR sequence derives from a man under 40 who had recovered from COVID-19. The chain has TRBV2 and TRBJ2-1, with TRBD2 matching 8 bases. Written as DNA, the CDR3 is TGTGCCAGCAGTGGCTCCAGCGGGGGCTTATACAATGAGCAGTTCTTC. Its translation: CASSGSSGGLYNEQFF.